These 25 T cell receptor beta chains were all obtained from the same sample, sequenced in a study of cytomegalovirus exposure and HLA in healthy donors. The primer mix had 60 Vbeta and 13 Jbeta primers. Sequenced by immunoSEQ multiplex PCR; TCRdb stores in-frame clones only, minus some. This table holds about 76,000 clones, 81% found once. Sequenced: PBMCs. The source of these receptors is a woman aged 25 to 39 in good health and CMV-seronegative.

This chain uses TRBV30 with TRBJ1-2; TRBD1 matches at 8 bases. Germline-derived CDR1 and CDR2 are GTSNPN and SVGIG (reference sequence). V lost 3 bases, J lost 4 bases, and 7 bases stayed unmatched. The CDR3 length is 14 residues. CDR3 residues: CAWSADRGGYGYTF. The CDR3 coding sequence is TGTGCCTGGAGCGCCGACAGGGGCGGCTATGGCTACACCTTC.

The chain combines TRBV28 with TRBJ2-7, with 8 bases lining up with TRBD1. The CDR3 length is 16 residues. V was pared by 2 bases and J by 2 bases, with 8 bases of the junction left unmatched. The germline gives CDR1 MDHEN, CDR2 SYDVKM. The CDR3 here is CASSLTQGQGTYEQYF. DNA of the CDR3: TGTGCCAGCAGTTTAACCCAAGGACAGGGTACCTACGAGCAGTACTTC.

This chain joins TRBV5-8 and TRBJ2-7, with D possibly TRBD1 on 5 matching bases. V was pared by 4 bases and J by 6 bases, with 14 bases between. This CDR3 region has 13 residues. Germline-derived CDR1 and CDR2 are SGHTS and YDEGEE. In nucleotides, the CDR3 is TGTGCCAGCAGCCGATATCAGGGTTTCGAGCAGTACTTC. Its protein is CASSRYQGFEQYF. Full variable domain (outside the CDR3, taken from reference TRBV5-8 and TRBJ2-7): EAGVTQSPTHLIKTRGQQATLRCSPISGHTSVYWYQQALGLGLQFLLWYDEGEERNRGNFPPRFSGRQFPNYSSELNVNALELEDSALYLCASSRYQGFEQYFGPGTRLTVT.

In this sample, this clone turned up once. The CDR3 DNA reads as TGCGCCAGCAGCATATGGACAGCCAACACTGAAGCTTTCTTT. Its protein is CASSIWTANTEAFF. This sequence joins TRBV5-1 and TRBJ1-1, with D perhaps TRBD1 (6 bases). V was pared by 4 bases and J by 2 bases, with 12 bases between. The CDR3 totals 14 residues. Per germline, CDR1 SGHRS and CDR2 YFSETQ.

CDR3 protein: CASRLAGVHEQYF. Written as DNA, the CDR3 is TGTGCCAGCCGACTAGCGGGAGTCCACGAGCAGTACTTC. The chain combines TRBV14 with TRBJ2-7, with TRBD2 matching over 12 bases. The germline gives CDR1 SGHDN, CDR2 FVKESK. The CDR3 sequence is 13 residues long. After removal of 8 bases from V and 5 bases from J, the junction contained 4 bases not matched to a gene.

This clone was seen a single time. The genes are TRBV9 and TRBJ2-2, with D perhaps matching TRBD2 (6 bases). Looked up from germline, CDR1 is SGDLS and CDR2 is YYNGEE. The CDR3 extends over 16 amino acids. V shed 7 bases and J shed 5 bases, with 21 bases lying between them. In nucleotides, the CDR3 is TGTGCCAGCTCGACCAGCCCGGGGACTTTAACCGGGGAGCTGTTTTTT. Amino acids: CASSTSPGTLTGELFF.

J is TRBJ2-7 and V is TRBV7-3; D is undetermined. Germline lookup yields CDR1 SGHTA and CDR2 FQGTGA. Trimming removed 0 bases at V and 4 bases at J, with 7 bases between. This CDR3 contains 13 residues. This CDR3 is CASSLTAQYEQYF. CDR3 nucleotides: TGTGCCAGCAGCTTAACTGCTCAGTACGAGCAGTACTTC.

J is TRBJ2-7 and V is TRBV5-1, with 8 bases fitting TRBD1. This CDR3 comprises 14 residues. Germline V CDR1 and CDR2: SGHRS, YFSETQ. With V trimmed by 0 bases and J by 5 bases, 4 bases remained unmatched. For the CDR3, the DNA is TGCGCCAGCAGCTTGGCGCAGGGGGCCCACGAGCAGTACTTC. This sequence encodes CASSLAQGAHEQYF.

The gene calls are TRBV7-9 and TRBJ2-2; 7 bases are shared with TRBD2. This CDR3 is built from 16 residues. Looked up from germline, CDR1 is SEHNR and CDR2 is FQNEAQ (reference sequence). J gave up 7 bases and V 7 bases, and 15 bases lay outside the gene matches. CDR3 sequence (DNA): TGTGCCAGCATCGAAGGCGGGAGTAATGATGTCGGGGAGCTGTTTTTT. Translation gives CASIEGGSNDVGELFF.

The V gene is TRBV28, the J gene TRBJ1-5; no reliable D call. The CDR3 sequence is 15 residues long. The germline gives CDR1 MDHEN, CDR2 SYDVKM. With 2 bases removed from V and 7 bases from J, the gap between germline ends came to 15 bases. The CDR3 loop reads CASSLNSRYWQPQHF. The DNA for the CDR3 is TGTGCCAGCAGTTTAAATAGCAGATACTGGCAGCCCCAGCATTTT.

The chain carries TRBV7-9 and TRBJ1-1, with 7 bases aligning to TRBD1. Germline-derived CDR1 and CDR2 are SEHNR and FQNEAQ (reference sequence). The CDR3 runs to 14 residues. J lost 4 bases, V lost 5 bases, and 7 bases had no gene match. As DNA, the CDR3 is TGTGCCAGCAGCATAACCACAGGGGCCACTGAAGCTTTCTTT. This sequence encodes CASSITTGATEAFF. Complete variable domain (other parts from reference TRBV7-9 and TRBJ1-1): DTGVSQNPRHKITKRGQNVTFRCDPISEHNRLYWYRQTLGQGPEFLTYFQNEAQLEKSRLLSDRFSAERPKGSFSTLEIQRTEQGDSAMYLCASSITTGATEAFFGQGTRLTVV.

CDR3 protein: CASSLFPSGRFYEQYF. The CDR3 region has the DNA TGTGCCAGCAGCTTATTCCCTAGCGGGAGGTTCTACGAGCAGTACTTC. J is TRBJ2-7 and V is TRBV7-8; 11 bases agree with TRBD2. This CDR3 has 16 residues. Trimming at V came to 2 bases and at J to 3 bases, leaving 6 bases not matched to a gene. Germline CDR1 is SGHVS and CDR2 is FQNEAQ.

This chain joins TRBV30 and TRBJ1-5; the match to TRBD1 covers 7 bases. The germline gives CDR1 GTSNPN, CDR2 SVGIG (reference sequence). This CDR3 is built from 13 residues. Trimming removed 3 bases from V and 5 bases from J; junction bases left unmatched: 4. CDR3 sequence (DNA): TGTGCCTGGAGGGCAGGGGGAGATCAGCCCCAGCATTTT. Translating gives CAWRAGGDQPQHF.

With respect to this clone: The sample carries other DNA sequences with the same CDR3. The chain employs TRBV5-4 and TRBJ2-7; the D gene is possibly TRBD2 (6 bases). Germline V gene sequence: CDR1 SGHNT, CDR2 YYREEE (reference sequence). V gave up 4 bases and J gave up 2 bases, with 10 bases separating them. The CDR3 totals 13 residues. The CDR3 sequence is CASSPEGTYEQYF. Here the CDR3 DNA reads TGTGCCAGCAGCCCGGAGGGGACCTACGAGCAGTACTTC.

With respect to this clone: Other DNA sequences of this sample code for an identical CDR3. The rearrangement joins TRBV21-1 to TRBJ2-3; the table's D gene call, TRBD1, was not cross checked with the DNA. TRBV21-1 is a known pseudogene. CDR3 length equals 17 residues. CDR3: CASSKPWDRVKTDTQYF. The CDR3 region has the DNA TGTGCCAGCAGCAAACCGTGGGACAGGGTAAAGACAGATACGCAGTATTTT.

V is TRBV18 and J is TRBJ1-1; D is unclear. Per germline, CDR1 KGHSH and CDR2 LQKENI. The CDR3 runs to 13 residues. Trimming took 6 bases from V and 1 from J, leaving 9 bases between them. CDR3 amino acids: CASSADTNTEAFF. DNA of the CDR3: TGTGCCAGCTCGGCAGACACGAACACTGAAGCTTTCTTT. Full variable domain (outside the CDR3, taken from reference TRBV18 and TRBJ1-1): NAGVMQNPRHLVRRRGQEARLRCSPMKGHSHVYWYRQLPEEGLKFMVYLQKENIIDESGMPKERFSAEFPKEGPSILRIQQVVRGDSAAYFCASSADTNTEAFFGQGTRLTVV.

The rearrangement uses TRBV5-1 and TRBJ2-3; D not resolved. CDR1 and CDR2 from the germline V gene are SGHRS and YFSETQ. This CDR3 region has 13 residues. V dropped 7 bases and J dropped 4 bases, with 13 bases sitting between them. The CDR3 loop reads CASCLQNADTQYF. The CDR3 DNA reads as TGCGCCAGCTGCCTCCAGAACGCAGATACGCAGTATTTT.

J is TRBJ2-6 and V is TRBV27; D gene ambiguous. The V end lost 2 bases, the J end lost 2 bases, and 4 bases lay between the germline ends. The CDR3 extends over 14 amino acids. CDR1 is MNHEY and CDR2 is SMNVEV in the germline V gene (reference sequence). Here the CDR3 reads CASSLQAGANVLTF. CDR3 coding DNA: TGTGCCAGCAGTTTACAGGCTGGGGCCAACGTCCTGACTTTC.

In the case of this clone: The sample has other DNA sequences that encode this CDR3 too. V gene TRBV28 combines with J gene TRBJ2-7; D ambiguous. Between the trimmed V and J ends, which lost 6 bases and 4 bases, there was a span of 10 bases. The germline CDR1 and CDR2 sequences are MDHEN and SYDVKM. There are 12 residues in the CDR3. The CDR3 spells CASSRDTYEQYF. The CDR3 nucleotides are TGTGCCAGCAGCCGTGATACATACGAGCAGTACTTC.

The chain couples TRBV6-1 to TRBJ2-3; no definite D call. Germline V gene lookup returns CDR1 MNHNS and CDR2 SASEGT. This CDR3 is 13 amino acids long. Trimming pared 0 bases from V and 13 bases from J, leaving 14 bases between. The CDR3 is CASSEAVQVPKYF. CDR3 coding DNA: TGTGCCAGCAGTGAAGCTGTCCAGGTGCCGAAGTATTTT.

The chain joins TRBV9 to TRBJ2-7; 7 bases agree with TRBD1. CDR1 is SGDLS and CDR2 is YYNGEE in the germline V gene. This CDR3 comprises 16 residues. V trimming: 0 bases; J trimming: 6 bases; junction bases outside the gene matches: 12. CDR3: CASSVGPRDSLREQYF. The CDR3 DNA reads TGTGCCAGCAGCGTAGGTCCCCGGGACAGCCTCCGCGAGCAGTACTTC.

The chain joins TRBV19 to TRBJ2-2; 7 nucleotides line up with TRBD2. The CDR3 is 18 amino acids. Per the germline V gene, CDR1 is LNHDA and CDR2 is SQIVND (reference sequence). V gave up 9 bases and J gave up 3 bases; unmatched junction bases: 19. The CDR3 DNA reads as TGTGCCAGCGAATACCCAATAGGGGCCGGGGGGTACACCGGGGAGCTGTTTTTT. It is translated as CASEYPIGAGGYTGELFF.

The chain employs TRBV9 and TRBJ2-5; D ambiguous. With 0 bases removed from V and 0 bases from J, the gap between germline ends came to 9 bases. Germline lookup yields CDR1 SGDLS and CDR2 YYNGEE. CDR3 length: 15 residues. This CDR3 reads CASSVGGLYQETQYF. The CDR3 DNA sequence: TGTGCCAGCAGCGTAGGCGGCCTCTACCAAGAGACCCAGTACTTC.

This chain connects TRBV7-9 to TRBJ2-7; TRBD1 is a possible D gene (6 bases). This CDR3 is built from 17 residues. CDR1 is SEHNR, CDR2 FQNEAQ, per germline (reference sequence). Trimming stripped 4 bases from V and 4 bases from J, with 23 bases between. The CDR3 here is CASSSKGVGRTAYEQYF. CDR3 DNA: TGTGCCAGCAGCTCCAAGGGGGTTGGCCGGACCGCTTACGAGCAGTACTTC.

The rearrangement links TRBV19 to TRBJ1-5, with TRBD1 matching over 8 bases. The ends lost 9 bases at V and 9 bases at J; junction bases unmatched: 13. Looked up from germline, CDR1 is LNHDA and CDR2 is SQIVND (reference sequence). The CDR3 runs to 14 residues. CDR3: CASHKDRAEGPQHF. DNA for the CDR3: TGTGCCAGCCATAAGGACAGGGCTGAAGGGCCCCAGCATTTT.